Below, 21 T cell receptor beta chains from the same sample are listed, as sequenced in a study of T cells in Graves' hyperthyroidism and ophthalmopathy. Using RNA transcripts as the source, TCR beta CDR3 regions were amplified. Researchers ran a first-round RT-PCR on the TCR CDR3 using the HTBI primer set. In TCRdb, the multiplex PCR reads were re-called with MiXCR into one record per CDR3 protein. The sample holds approximately 370,000 distinct CDR3 sequences, under 15% seen once. Sequencing was carried out using blood. The receptor source for this set is a woman in her twenties or thirties with Graves' hyperthyroidism.

The V gene is TRBV5-4, the J gene TRBJ2-5; D is ambiguous. The length of the CDR3 is 13 residues. V lost 1 base and J lost 3, with 7 bases in between. Germline loops: CDR1 SGHNT, CDR2 YYREEE (reference sequence). CDR3 residues: CASSLFGEETQYF. The DNA for the CDR3 is TGTGCCAGCAGCTTGTTTGGGGAAGAGACCCAGTACTTC.

On this clonotype itself: A clone one base away is much larger, so this may be a read error. The chain has TRBV4-2 and TRBJ2-3; possibly TRBD1 for D (5 bases). This CDR3 spans 13 amino acids. CDR1 and CDR2 (germline): LGHNA, YNFKEQ. Trimming left V 2 bases short and J 6 bases short, with 9 bases between. The CDR3 region is CASSQNTGDTQYF. The CDR3 nucleotides are TGTGCCAGCAGCCAAAATACAGGCGATACGCAGTATTTT.

This clonotype was seen repeatedly, ten times or more. The chain joins TRBV30 to TRBJ1-1, with a possible D match to TRBD1 (5 bases). The CDR3 loop spans 12 amino acids. Germline V gene data show CDR1 as GTSNPN and CDR2 as SVGIG (reference sequence). V lost 2 bases and J lost 13, with 17 bases in between. In nucleotides, the CDR3 is TGTGCCTGGAGTCCACAGGCCCCTCAAGGTTTCTTT. Encoded protein: CAWSPQAPQGFF.

In its sample, this clonotype was seen many times. The chain carries TRBV2 and TRBJ2-1, with 9 bases matching TRBD2. The CDR3 is made up of 11 amino acids. CDR1 is SNHLY, CDR2 FYNNEI, per germline. V lost 7 bases and J lost 9; bases outside the gene matches: 1. CDR3 in amino acids: CASKGLAEQFF. The CDR3 DNA reads TGTGCCAGCAAGGGACTAGCTGAGCAGTTCTTC.

Only a few counts were recorded for this clonotype. The chain carries TRBV19 and TRBJ2-2; TRBD1 might be the D (5 bases). V was pared by 10 bases and J by 2 bases, with 17 bases between. The CDR3 loop spans 15 amino acids. Germline V gene lookup returns CDR1 LNHDA and CDR2 SQIVND (reference sequence). The CDR3 reads CATSQGAVNTGELFF. DNA for the CDR3: TGTGCCACCTCACAAGGGGCAGTAAACACCGGGGAGCTGTTTTTT.

The rearrangement uses TRBV19 and TRBJ2-4; 9 bases fit TRBD2. J was trimmed by 8 bases and V by 9 bases; bases with no gene match: 11. The CDR3 consists of 14 residues. Germline V gene sequence: CDR1 LNHDA, CDR2 SQIVND (reference sequence). CDR3 in DNA: TGTGCCAGCCGCTTTAGCGGGAGACAGGACATTCAGTACTTC. This encodes CASRFSGRQDIQYF.

This chain links TRBV20-1 with TRBJ2-7; TRBD1 aligns across 8 bases. The V gene end was trimmed by 0 bases and the J gene end by 4 bases; junction bases not matched to a gene: 11. The CDR3 has 16 residues. Germline V gene sequence: CDR1 DFQATT, CDR2 SNEGSKA (reference sequence). The CDR3 sequence: CSARDVRTGSIYEQYF. The CDR3 nucleotides read TGCAGTGCTAGAGATGTCCGGACAGGGTCGATTTACGAGCAGTACTTC.

Comment on this clonotype: A much larger clone lies a single base off, so this may be a read error. The rearrangement uses TRBV18 and TRBJ2-1, with a weak D call TRBD1 (6 bases). Germline lookup yields CDR1 KGHSH and CDR2 LQKENI. The CDR3 covers 15 residues. CDR3 sequence (DNA): TGTGCCAGCTCACCACGGGACACCCCCTACAATAAGCAGTTCTTC. Protein sequence: CASSPRDTPYNKQFF.

This clonotype occurred many times. The genes are TRBV7-3 and TRBJ2-3, with D maybe TRBD2 (5 bases). The CDR3 loop spans 15 amino acids. Germline CDR1 SGHTA, CDR2 FQGTGA. V lost 5 bases and J 3 bases, leaving 15 bases between the germline ends. The CDR3 DNA sequence: TGTGCCAGCAGCGAGGGTACGCGCGGAACAGATACGCAGTATTTT. Its translation is CASSEGTRGTDTQYF.

This clonotype showed up just a few times. This chain links TRBV13 with TRBJ2-5, with D tentatively TRBD1 or TRBD2 (5 bases each). The CDR3 consists of 15 residues. The germline gives CDR1 PRHDT, CDR2 FYEKMQ (reference sequence). Between the trimmed V and J ends, which lost 2 bases and 2 bases, there was a span of 12 bases. The CDR3 region is CASSLTGRTQETQYF. CDR3 sequence (DNA): TGTGCCAGCAGCTTAACGGGACGGACGCAAGAGACCCAGTACTTC. The entire variable domain, with the rest obtained from reference TRBV13 and TRBJ2-5, is as follows: AAGVIQSPRHLIKEKRETATLKCYPIPRHDTVYWYQQGPGQDPQFLISFYEKMQSDKGSIPDRFSAQQFSDYHSELNMSSLELGDSALYFCASSLTGRTQETQYFGPGTRLLVL.

The rearrangement links TRBV4-1 to TRBJ2-7; TRBD1 matches 7 bases. The CDR3 runs to 15 residues. Per germline, CDR1 MGHRA and CDR2 YSYEKL. The ends lost 4 bases at V and 5 bases at J; junction bases unmatched: 11. CDR3 bases: TGCGCCAGCAGCCGCAAGACAGGGACGGTTCACGAGCAGTACTTC. This encodes CASSRKTGTVHEQYF.

V is TRBV9 and J is TRBJ1-4; D perhaps matches TRBD1 (6 bases). Germline loops: CDR1 SGDLS, CDR2 YYNGEE. The CDR3 sequence is 16 residues long. Trimming cost V 2 bases and J 6 bases, with 17 bases left between them. The CDR3 coding sequence is TGTGCCAGCAGCGTTGGGGGCAGGGGAGATTATGAAAAACTGTTTTTT. As protein: CASSVGGRGDYEKLFF.

This clonotype has only a few counts. The chain carries TRBV15 and TRBJ2-1; weak D call: TRBD2 (6 bases). The germline V gene has CDR1 LNHNV and CDR2 YYDKDF (reference sequence). The CDR3 has 15 amino acids. The ends were cut back, 0 bases at V and 3 bases at J, with 9 bases in the middle. The CDR3, as DNA: TGTGCCACCAGCAGAGAAGCTAGCGTCTACAATGAGCAGTTCTTC. Translating it yields CATSREASVYNEQFF.

This clonotype was seen repeatedly, ten times or more. V and J are TRBV9 and TRBJ1-5; 7 bases line up with TRBD1. CDR3 length: 15 residues. CDR1 is SGDLS, CDR2 YYNGEE, per germline. V gave up 2 bases and J gave up 4 bases; unmatched junction bases: 6. CDR3 loop: CASSVGTALNQPQHF. The CDR3 DNA follows: TGTGCCAGCAGCGTGGGGACAGCGTTAAATCAGCCCCAGCATTTT.

This rearrangement joins TRBV20-1 to TRBJ2-4; D is unresolved. Germline CDR1 DFQATT, CDR2 SNEGSKA (reference sequence). V lost 0 bases and J lost 0, with 9 bases in between. The CDR3 is 15 amino acids. For the CDR3, the DNA is TGCAGTGCTAGAGATTCCAGCCTAGCCAAAAACATTCAGTACTTC. Protein: CSARDSSLAKNIQYF.

The chain combines TRBV5-8 with TRBJ2-5; TRBD1 aligns across 10 bases. Germline V lookup: CDR1 SGHTS, CDR2 YDEGEE. The CDR3 covers 16 residues. The trim removed 4 bases at V and 1 base at J, leaving 7 bases unmatched. CDR3 bases: TGTGCCAGCAGCCGGAGGGGGACAGGGGCCCAAGAGACCCAGTACTTC. This sequence encodes CASSRRGTGAQETQYF.

This clonotype appeared a few times. The rearrangement joins TRBV20-1 to TRBJ2-7; D is unclear. Trimming stripped 0 bases from V and 0 bases from J, with 9 bases between. Germline CDR1 reads DFQATT; CDR2 reads SNEGSKA (reference sequence). The CDR3 totals 14 residues. CDR3 nucleotides: TGCAGTGCTAGAGATCCCAACTTCTCCTACGAGCAGTACTTC. It specifies CSARDPNFSYEQYF.

This clonotype has just one count. J is TRBJ2-1 and V is TRBV2; the match to TRBD2 covers 11 bases. Germline lookup yields CDR1 SNHLY and CDR2 FYNNEI. This CDR3 comprises 18 residues. Losses at the gene ends were 2 bases for V and 3 bases for J; bases not matched to a gene: 9. The CDR3 nucleotides read TGTGCCAGCAGTGAAAGAGGGCTAGCGGGAGGCGACTACAATGAGCAGTTCTTC. As protein: CASSERGLAGGDYNEQFF.

This clonotype was counted many times. This chain links TRBV28 with TRBJ2-1, with 13 positions matching TRBD2. In germline, CDR1 is MDHEN, CDR2 SYDVKM. CDR3 size: 16 residues. Unmatched junction bases numbered 6, after V lost 6 bases and J lost 4 bases. The CDR3 spells CASRRTSGRAYNEQFF. CDR3 nucleotide sequence: TGTGCCAGCAGGCGAACTAGCGGGAGGGCTTACAATGAGCAGTTCTTC.

This clonotype was counted a few times. CDR3 region: CASSQVMGSGKGELFF. DNA for the CDR3: TGTGCCAGCAGCCAAGTGATGGGTAGCGGGAAGGGGGAGCTGTTTTTT. V is TRBV4-2 and J is TRBJ2-2; TRBD2 aligns across 8 bases. The V gene end was trimmed by 1 base and the J gene end by 8 bases; junction bases not matched to a gene: 9. The CDR3 consists of 16 residues. CDR1 is LGHNA and CDR2 is YNFKEQ in the germline V gene.

This clonotype was counted many times. The V call is TRBV5-1, the J call TRBJ2-1; D tentatively reads TRBD1 or TRBD2 (5 bases each). The germline V gene encodes CDR1 SGHRS and CDR2 YFSETQ. The CDR3 extends over 16 amino acids. V dropped 5 bases and J dropped 2 bases, with 17 bases sitting between them. CDR3 amino acids: CASRTDLGATYNEQFF. The CDR3 DNA reads TGCGCCAGCAGGACGGATCTCGGGGCAACCTACAATGAGCAGTTCTTC.